Each of the 12 T cell receptor beta chains below was sequenced from the same sample in a study of technical replicates of blood from a few donors. Clones were sequenced by immunoSEQ multiplex PCR, and TCRdb holds only the in-frame ones, with some missing. Seen here are tens of thousands of clones, approximately 87% observed once, and the top ten hold around 5.2%. The sample taken for sequencing was PBMCs. The source is a human donor in good health. Some clones in this sample may be carry-over from other donors' samples.

The chain uses TRBV18 and TRBJ1-1; D is unclear. The CDR3 is made up of 15 amino acids. Germline CDR1 is KGHSH and CDR2 is LQKENI. V lost 6 bases, J lost 0 bases, and 14 bases lay in between. The CDR3 DNA follows: TGTGCCAGCTCCCCTGCAGAGGGATTGAACACTGAAGCTTTCTTT. Translation: CASSPAEGLNTEAFF.

This clone was seen a single time. J is TRBJ2-4 and V is TRBV6-5, with D possibly TRBD1 on 5 matching bases. The CDR3 sequence is 15 residues long. V was cut by 6 bases and J by 0 bases, with 12 bases left in between. The germline gives CDR1 MNHEY, CDR2 SVGAGI. DNA of the CDR3: TGTGCCAGCAGCCGACAGAGTCTAGCCAAAAACATTCAGTACTTC. Residues: CASSRQSLAKNIQYF.

As DNA, the CDR3 is TGCGCCAGCAGGCTAGCGGGAGTTCCCGGGGAGCTGTTTTTT. It encodes CASRLAGVPGELFF. The chain has TRBV5-1 and TRBJ2-2, with TRBD2 matching over 10 bases. Germline V gene lookup returns CDR1 SGHRS and CDR2 YFSETQ. The CDR3 has 14 residues. V trimming: 5 bases; J trimming: 6 bases; junction bases outside the gene matches: 4. The variable domain in full, completed from reference TRBV5-1 and TRBJ2-2, reads KAGVTQTPRYLIKTRGQQVTLSCSPISGHRSVSWYQQTPGQGLQFLFEYFSETQRNKGNFPGRFSGRQFSNSRSEMNVSTLELGDSALYLCASRLAGVPGELFFGEGSRLTVL.

This clone has just one count. CDR3 coding DNA: TGTGCCAGCAAGCGGGACAGGGCAACTAATGAAAAACTGTTTTTT. As protein: CASKRDRATNEKLFF. The chain recombines TRBV27 with TRBJ1-4; the match to TRBD1 covers 9 bases. The CDR3 length is 15 residues. J gave up 0 bases and V 7 bases, and 3 bases lay outside the gene matches. Germline CDR1 MNHEY, CDR2 SMNVEV (reference sequence).

V and J are TRBV11-3 and TRBJ2-3, with TRBD2 identical over 9 bases. The trim removed 8 bases at V and 6 bases at J, leaving 12 bases unmatched. This CDR3 is built from 15 residues. Germline CDR1 SGHNT, CDR2 YENEEA. CDR3 loop: CASGISGSLGDTQYF. CDR3 sequence (DNA): TGTGCCAGCGGTATTAGCGGGAGCCTCGGGGATACGCAGTATTTT. Full variable domain (remainder filled in from reference TRBV11-3 and TRBJ2-3): EAGVVQSPRYKIIEKKQPVAFWCNPISGHNTLYWYLQNLGQGPELLIRYENEEAVDDSQLPKDRFSAERLKGVDSTLKIQPAELGDSAVYLCASGISGSLGDTQYFGPGTRLTVL.

V is TRBV7-9 and J is TRBJ1-2; 7 bases agree with TRBD1. V dropped 5 bases and J dropped 7; count of bases not matched to a gene: 10. CDR3 length equals 14 residues. The germline V gene has CDR1 SEHNR and CDR2 FQNEAQ (reference sequence). CDR3 bases: TGTGCCAGCAGCGACTTACAGGGGTCGGGTGGCTACACCTTC. Encoded protein: CASSDLQGSGGYTF.

This chain uses TRBV7-9 with TRBJ1-5; the D is unclear. The V and J ends lost 5 bases and 7 bases respectively, with 12 bases between them. CDR1 and CDR2 (germline): SEHNR, FQNEAQ (reference sequence). CDR3 length equals 13 residues. DNA for the CDR3: TGTGCCAGCAGCCTTATGGGCGGGCAGCCCCAGCATTTT. Translated: CASSLMGGQPQHF.

The chain combines TRBV7-2 with TRBJ2-3; 8 nucleotides match TRBD1. This CDR3 has 15 residues. CDR1 and CDR2 from the germline V gene are SGHTA and FQGNSA. V lost 5 bases, J lost 6 bases, and 10 bases stayed unmatched. CDR3 nucleotide sequence: TGTGCCAGCAGCCTCAGATCGACAGGGGCGGATACGCAGTATTTT. Protein product: CASSLRSTGADTQYF.

This clone occurred a few times. This chain joins TRBV7-2 and TRBJ2-7; D might be TRBD1 (5 bases). V lost 5 bases to trimming and J lost 6 bases, with 14 bases between them. This CDR3 comprises 13 residues. The germline V gene encodes CDR1 SGHTA and CDR2 FQGNSA. The CDR3 DNA reads TGTGCCAGCAGCGTCCGGACACTCGGCGAGCAGTACTTC. Translation: CASSVRTLGEQYF.

The chain carries TRBV30 and TRBJ1-2, with D perhaps TRBD1 (5 bases). V was pared by 8 bases and J by 0 bases, with 16 bases between. The CDR3 runs to 14 residues. CDR1 is GTSNPN, CDR2 SVGIG, per germline (reference sequence). The CDR3 sequence: CASPTGRSNYGYTF. As DNA, the CDR3 is TGTGCCAGCCCCACAGGCCGGTCTAACTATGGCTACACCTTC. The full variable domain, its missing parts supplied by reference TRBV30 and TRBJ1-2, is SQTIHQWPATLVQPVGSPLSLECTVEGTSNPNLYWYRQAAGRGLQLLFYSVGIGQISSEVPQNLSASRPQDRQFILSSKKLLLSDSGFYLCASPTGRSNYGYTFGSGTRLTVV.

This rearrangement joins TRBV7-6 to TRBJ2-7; perhaps TRBD2 as D (5 bases). The CDR3 totals 12 residues. V lost 2 bases, J lost 4 bases, and 6 bases lay in between. Germline V gene sequence: CDR1 SGHVS, CDR2 FNYEAQ. The CDR3 DNA reads as TGTGCCAGCAGCTTAACGGGGTACGAGCAGTACTTC. Translated, it gives CASSLTGYEQYF. The entire variable domain, with the rest obtained from reference TRBV7-6 and TRBJ2-7, is as follows: GAGVSQSPRYKVTKRGQDVALRCDPISGHVSLYWYRQALGQGPEFLTYFNYEAQQDKSGLPNDRFSAERPEGSISTLTIQRTEQRDSAMYRCASSLTGYEQYFGPGTRLTVT.

The chain carries TRBV7-8 and TRBJ2-7, with D tentatively TRBD2 (6 bases). Looked up from germline, CDR1 is SGHVS and CDR2 is FQNEAQ. Trimming took 2 bases from V and 0 from J, leaving 8 bases between them. The CDR3 is made up of 14 amino acids. The CDR3 region is CASSLFGSSYEQYF. In nucleotides, the CDR3 is TGTGCCAGCAGCTTATTCGGGAGCTCCTACGAGCAGTACTTC.